One sample yielded the 14 T cell receptor beta chains listed below, sequenced in a study of T cell therapy after organ transplantation. The antigens these receptors bind are not known. Clones were sequenced by immunoSEQ multiplex PCR, and TCRdb holds only the in-frame ones, with some missing. The sample carries 2,000 to 2,500 clones, 70% to 80% recorded once. The starting material was CD8+ T cells from blood, obtained before autologous CMV-specific T cell therapy. The source is a human patient who had received a solid organ transplant and had CMV disease.

This chain uses TRBV10-2 with TRBJ2-4; a weak D match, TRBD2 (5 bases). Trimming took 5 bases from V and 3 from J, leaving 8 bases between them. Germline CDR1 and CDR2: WSHSY and SAAADI. The CDR3 has 13 residues. In DNA, the CDR3 is TGCGCCAGCAGTAGGCGGGTCAAAAACATTCAGTACTTC. This encodes CASSRRVKNIQYF.

This clone is a singleton in its sample. This chain links TRBV4-1 with TRBJ2-5; possibly TRBD1 for D (5 bases). Germline V lookup: CDR1 MGHRA, CDR2 YSYEKL. This CDR3 is 18 amino acids long. With 1 base removed from V and 9 bases from J, the gap between germline ends came to 27 bases. The CDR3 loop is CASSQVVGQGPPNVAQYF. The CDR3 DNA reads TGCGCCAGCAGCCAAGTCGTAGGGCAGGGCCCCCCCAATGTGGCCCAGTACTTC.

This clone was seen a handful of times. The CDR3 sequence: CASSQGQGAMATEAFF. The DNA of the CDR3 is TGTGCCAGCAGCCAGGGACAGGGGGCGATGGCCACTGAAGCTTTCTTT. The chain recombines TRBV2 with TRBJ1-1; 12 nucleotides align to TRBD1. CDR1 SNHLY and CDR2 FYNNEI come from the germline V gene. Unmatched junction bases numbered 9, after V lost 6 bases and J lost 4 bases. This CDR3 spans 16 amino acids.

This sequence joins TRBV7-2 and TRBJ2-5, with D perhaps given as TRBD1 or TRBD2 (5 bases each). Germline-derived CDR1 and CDR2 are SGHTA and FQGNSA. The CDR3 contains 17 residues. Trimming removed 1 base at V and 3 bases at J, with 18 bases between. The CDR3 nucleotides are TGTGCCAGCAGCTTAGTTTGGGACGGCCTGTTCAAAGAGACCCAGTACTTC. It specifies CASSLVWDGLFKETQYF.

This clone was counted only a few times. V usage is TRBV6-6 and J usage is TRBJ1-1; D not certain. Germline CDR1 and CDR2: MNHNY and SVGAGI (reference sequence). This CDR3 contains 15 residues. The V gene lost 0 bases and the J gene lost 0 bases, with 8 bases spanning the gap. The CDR3 coding sequence is TGTGCCAGCAGTTACTCGGCGGGGATGAACACTGAAGCTTTCTTT. Protein product: CASSYSAGMNTEAFF.

This clone has more than one count but fewer than ten. The J gene is TRBJ2-7, the V gene TRBV7-8, with D possibly being TRBD2 (7 bases). Trimming took 0 bases from V and 7 from J, leaving 13 bases between them. The germline gives CDR1 SGHVS, CDR2 FQNEAQ. The CDR3 length is 14 residues. CDR3 in amino acids: CASSLANEGGEQYV. DNA for the CDR3: TGTGCCAGCAGCTTAGCGAATGAGGGGGGGGAGCAGTACGTC.

The J gene is TRBJ2-3, the V gene TRBV14; TRBD2 aligns across 7 bases. The CDR3 has 17 amino acids. Trimming took 2 bases from V and 2 from J; bases not matched to a gene: 10. CDR1 and CDR2 (germline): SGHDN, FVKESK. The CDR3 DNA is TGTGCCAGCAGCCAAAAATTTACTAGCGTCAACACAGATACGCAGTATTTT. Translation gives CASSQKFTSVNTDTQYF.

The chain has TRBV2 and TRBJ2-7; D is possibly TRBD2 (6 bases). V was cut by 4 bases and J by 0 bases, with 10 bases left in between. The CDR3 covers 14 residues. From germline, CDR1 is SNHLY and CDR2 FYNNEI. Written as DNA, the CDR3 is TGTGCCAGCAGTGTCCCCGGGAGCTCCTACGAGCAGTACGTC. As protein: CASSVPGSSYEQYV.

The chain couples TRBV6-5 to TRBJ1-2; perhaps TRBD1 as D (6 bases). V was cut by 5 bases and J by 6 bases, with 19 bases left in between. From germline, CDR1 is MNHEY and CDR2 SVGAGI. The CDR3 covers 15 residues. The CDR3 nucleotides read TGTGCCAGCAGTCAACAGGGAGGGGGGGAGAATGGCTACACCTTC. It is translated as CASSQQGGGENGYTF.

The chain joins TRBV7-6 to TRBJ2-5, with D tentatively TRBD2 (6 bases). The V gene's germline CDR1 is SGHVS and CDR2 FNYEAQ. This CDR3 is built from 15 residues. The V gene lost 3 bases and the J gene lost 2 bases, with 13 bases spanning the gap. This CDR3 is CASSLSRDWQETQYF. The CDR3 region has the DNA TGTGCCAGCAGCTTGAGCCGGGACTGGCAAGAGACCCAGTACTTC.

CDR3 sequence: CASSLGVVIPGTQYF. The CDR3 DNA reads as TGTGCCAGCAGCTTGGGGGTCGTTATTCCGGGGACCCAGTACTTC. This chain connects TRBV5-6 to TRBJ2-5; D is uncertain. The V end lost 0 bases, the J end lost 7 bases, and 16 bases lay between the germline ends. CDR3 length equals 15 residues. Germline CDR1 and CDR2: SGHDT and YYEEEE.

This clone was seen only a few times. The J gene is TRBJ1-1, the V gene TRBV4-1; possibly TRBD1 for D (5 bases). Trimming stripped 0 bases from V and 3 bases from J, with 5 bases between. Germline CDR1 MGHRA, CDR2 YSYEKL. The CDR3 has 13 amino acids. The CDR3 protein is CASSQEGDTEAFF. The CDR3 bases are TGCGCCAGCAGCCAAGAAGGGGACACTGAAGCTTTCTTT.

This clone is large in the sample. The chain has TRBV2 and TRBJ2-7; D is unresolved. This CDR3 spans 12 amino acids. Looked up from germline, CDR1 is SNHLY and CDR2 is FYNNEI. Trimming stripped 5 bases from V and 3 bases from J, with 8 bases between. CDR3: CASSYRDYEQYF. For the CDR3, the DNA is TGTGCCAGCAGTTATAGGGACTACGAGCAGTACTTC.

The chain is built from TRBV5-1 and TRBJ2-7; D may be TRBD1 (5 bases). The length of the CDR3 is 11 residues. Germline V gene sequence: CDR1 SGHRS, CDR2 YFSETQ. The V gene lost 8 bases and the J gene lost 6 bases, with 12 bases spanning the gap. The CDR3: CASRYGAEQYF. The CDR3 DNA follows: TGCGCCAGTAGATATGGGGCCGAGCAGTACTTC.